The source of this T cell receptor beta chain is a study of regulatory T cells in long-lasting Graves disease. Looking at the study overall: With positive TSH receptor antibodies and over 5 years of antithyroid drugs, Graves' disease was considered persistent.

For this clonotype: Its specificity is unknown.

Germline V CDR1 and CDR2: SGHVS, FQNEAQ. V was clipped by 6 bases and J by 0 bases, with 11 bases between them. The CDR3 runs to 15 residues. Documented time point: persistent/refractory GD, antithyroid drugs over 5 years with positive TRAb. With RNA extracted from PBMCs as input, the TCR library was made. Patient provenance is recorded as an endocrinology department in Xi'an, China. iRepertoire HTBI primers and Arm-PCR of CDR3 regions built TCR beta libraries. TCRdb used MiXCR to reprocess the multiplex PCR reads, holding one entry per CDR3 protein. The sample has under 350,000 distinct CDR3 sequences; around a fifth are singletons. Study results and caveats: Persistent disease exhibited a predilection for TRBV28, TRBJ1-2 and TRBJ2-5. Study of thyroid tissue was not done, with only peripheral blood studied.

Sequenced material: peripheral blood mononuclear cells (PBMCs), taken when the disease was refractory, from a patient treated with antithyroid drugs. The sequence came from a female donor with Graves disease. V and J are TRBV7-8 and TRBJ2-2, with a possible D match to TRBD1 (5 bases). The chain's CDR3 is CASRRQRTNTGELFF. Written as DNA, the CDR3 is TGTGCCAGCAGACGACAGAGAACGAACACCGGGGAGCTGTTTTTT.